Each of the 20 T cell receptor beta chains below was sequenced from the same sample in a study of OX40 agonist ivuxolimab in advanced cancers. Generated by immunoSEQ multiplex PCR, the TCRdb table keeps only in-frame clones and is missing some. This sample carries 40,000 or so clones, roughly four fifths of them seen once, and the ten largest clones take approximately 2.3%. The source was CD4+ or CD8+ T cells sorted from blood, collected in a trial of the OX40 agonist ivuxolimab. Every receptor here comes from an adult with an advanced solid tumor such as melanoma, head and neck, liver or kidney cancer.

The chain employs TRBV5-6 and TRBJ1-4, with a tentative D call TRBD1 (5 bases). Per germline, CDR1 SGHDT and CDR2 YYEEEE. The CDR3 has 18 amino acids. V gave up 3 bases and J gave up 3 bases, with 21 bases separating them. The CDR3 spells CASSSPGTPAAANEKLFF. CDR3 DNA sequence: TGTGCCAGCAGCTCACCCGGGACCCCGGCCGCGGCTAATGAAAAACTGTTTTTT.

The J gene is TRBJ1-2, the V gene TRBV29-1; D is possibly TRBD1 (6 bases). V was trimmed by 3 bases and J by 8 bases, leaving 13 bases between them. CDR1 SQVTM and CDR2 ANQGSEA come from the germline V gene. This CDR3 has 12 amino acids. CDR3 nucleotide sequence: TGCAGCGTTGAGAAGGTTGGGGGCGGCTACACCTTC. Its protein product is CSVEKVGGGYTF. Filled out from reference TRBV29-1 and TRBJ1-2, the complete variable domain reads SAVISQKPSRDICQRGTSLTIQCQVDSQVTMMFWYRQQPGQSLTLIATANQGSEATYESGFVIDKFPISRPNLTFSTLTVSNMSPEDSSIYLCSVEKVGGGYTFGSGTRLTVV.

The rearrangement uses TRBV14 and TRBJ1-1, with a possible D match to TRBD1 (5 bases). Germline-derived CDR1 and CDR2 are SGHDN and FVKESK. Trimming took off 1 base at V and 5 bases at J, with 14 bases between the two ends. The CDR3 sequence is 15 residues long. The CDR3: CASSQVRGFVTEAFF. CDR3 sequence (DNA): TGTGCCAGCAGCCAAGTAAGGGGATTCGTGACTGAAGCTTTCTTT.

The chain uses TRBV28 and TRBJ2-7; D possibly corresponds to TRBD1 (6 bases). The V and J ends lost 6 bases and 0 bases respectively, with 12 bases between them. CDR1 and CDR2 (germline): MDHEN, SYDVKM. The CDR3 totals 14 residues. Here the CDR3 DNA reads TGTGCCAGCAGAACAGGGCGCGTCTCCTACGAGCAGTACTTC. Translating it yields CASRTGRVSYEQYF.

The rearrangement links TRBV14 to TRBJ2-1; 7 bases agree with TRBD1. The CDR3 covers 14 residues. CDR1 is SGHDN and CDR2 is FVKESK in the germline V gene. Losses at the gene ends were 2 bases for V and 6 bases for J; bases not matched to a gene: 4. CDR3 bases: TGTGCCAGCAGCCAACCGGGACAGTCCAATGAGCAGTTCTTC. Protein sequence: CASSQPGQSNEQFF. Filled out from reference TRBV14 and TRBJ2-1, the complete variable domain reads EAGVTQFPSHSVIEKGQTVTLRCDPISGHDNLYWYRRVMGKEIKFLLHFVKESKQDESGMPNNRFLAERTGGTYSTLKVQPAELEDSGVYFCASSQPGQSNEQFFGPGTRLTVL.

The chain recombines TRBV18 with TRBJ2-5, with D uncertain. The CDR3 spans 12 residues. Trimming took 2 bases from V and 3 from J, leaving 4 bases between them. Per germline, CDR1 KGHSH and CDR2 LQKENI. CDR3 amino acids: CASSPVEETQYF. The CDR3 DNA reads as TGTGCCAGCTCACCAGTAGAAGAGACCCAGTACTTC.

The rearrangement uses TRBV30 and TRBJ1-2; 11 bases match TRBD1. Trimming removed 2 bases from V and 7 bases from J; junction bases left unmatched: 6. This CDR3 has 14 residues. CDR1 and CDR2 from the germline V gene are GTSNPN and SVGIG (reference sequence). The CDR3 sequence: CAWSTLDRGPGYTF. The CDR3 DNA is TGTGCCTGGAGTACACTGGACAGGGGGCCTGGCTACACCTTC. The entire variable domain, with the rest obtained from reference TRBV30 and TRBJ1-2, is as follows: SQTIHQWPATLVQPVGSPLSLECTVEGTSNPNLYWYRQAAGRGLQLLFYSVGIGQISSEVPQNLSASRPQDRQFILSSKKLLLSDSGFYLCAWSTLDRGPGYTFGSGTRLTVV.

The chain recombines TRBV19 with TRBJ1-1; D uncertain. The CDR3 runs 13 residues. V dropped 5 bases and J dropped 4 bases, with 11 bases sitting between them. The germline gives CDR1 LNHDA, CDR2 SQIVND (reference sequence). The CDR3 DNA reads as TGTGCCAGTAGTCGGGCGGGTCCCACTGAAGCTTTCTTT. Translating it yields CASSRAGPTEAFF.

The table lists this clone with a count of one. This chain connects TRBV10-3 to TRBJ2-7; the D gene is possibly TRBD2 (6 bases). The CDR3 has 14 amino acids. V dropped 3 bases and J dropped 2 bases, with 11 bases sitting between them. Germline V gene sequence: CDR1 ENHRY, CDR2 SYGVKD. The CDR3 DNA follows: TGTGCCATCAGTGATCAGAGGAGGGCCTACGAGCAGTACTTC. Translation gives CAISDQRRAYEQYF.

The chain joins TRBV30 to TRBJ1-2; tentative D call: TRBD1 (6 bases). There are 12 residues in the CDR3. Germline CDR1 reads GTSNPN; CDR2 reads SVGIG (reference sequence). The V end lost 0 bases, the J end lost 7 bases, and 9 bases lay between the germline ends. The CDR3 DNA sequence: TGTGCCTGGAGTGTCACAGGGAGTGGCTACACCTTC. Its protein product is CAWSVTGSGYTF.

The chain links TRBV5-1 to TRBJ2-7, with D unclear. Germline-derived CDR1 and CDR2 are SGHRS and YFSETQ. Trimming took 6 bases from V and 4 from J, leaving 20 bases between them. The CDR3 consists of 15 residues. In DNA form, the CDR3 reads TGCGCCAGCACCCTATTCCCCTCCATGGGATACGAGCAGTACTTC. Translated: CASTLFPSMGYEQYF. Drawing the rest from reference TRBV5-1 and TRBJ2-7, the complete variable domain is KAGVTQTPRYLIKTRGQQVTLSCSPISGHRSVSWYQQTPGQGLQFLFEYFSETQRNKGNFPGRFSGRQFSNSRSEMNVSTLELGDSALYLCASTLFPSMGYEQYFGPGTRLTVT.

This rearrangement joins TRBV6-5 to TRBJ1-4; a possible D gene is TRBD1 (5 bases). The CDR3 length is 15 residues. The germline V and J ends were trimmed by 4 bases and 8 bases, with 17 bases remaining between them. In germline, CDR1 is MNHEY, CDR2 SVGAGI. CDR3 protein: CASSSAGTTREKLFF. DNA of the CDR3: TGTGCCAGCAGTTCGGCCGGGACTACCAGGGAAAAACTGTTTTTT.

The genes are TRBV5-6 and TRBJ1-3, with D unresolved. CDR1 and CDR2 from the germline V gene are SGHDT and YYEEEE. This CDR3 is 12 amino acids long. Deletions cut 5 bases from V and 4 bases from J, with 7 bases between. The CDR3 loop reads CASRAGGNTIYF. CDR3 coding DNA: TGTGCCAGCAGAGCGGGCGGAAACACCATATATTTT.

The CDR3 reads CASSYFRVVGTDTQYF. The CDR3 nucleotides read TGTGCCAGCAGTTACTTCCGGGTAGTGGGCACAGATACGCAGTATTTT. The chain is built from TRBV6-6 and TRBJ2-3; D uncertain. The germline CDR1 and CDR2 sequences are MNHNY and SVGAGI (reference sequence). There are 16 residues in the CDR3. The ends were cut back, 1 base at V and 1 base at J, with 12 bases in the middle.

V and J are TRBV6-1 and TRBJ1-5; 7 nucleotides line up with TRBD1. Germline V CDR1 and CDR2: MNHNS, SASEGT. The length of the CDR3 is 13 residues. The CDR3: CASQGGLNQPQHF. Written as DNA, the CDR3 is TGTGCGAGTCAAGGGGGCCTCAATCAGCCCCAGCATTTT.

CDR3 sequence (DNA): TGTGCCAGCTCCATACTCGGGAGGGATCAGCCCCAGCATTTT. It translates to CASSILGRDQPQHF. The chain combines TRBV18 with TRBJ1-5, with D unclear. V lost 6 bases and J lost 5, with 14 bases in between. This CDR3 has 14 amino acids. In germline, CDR1 is KGHSH, CDR2 LQKENI.

The chain uses TRBV27 and TRBJ2-5; D may be TRBD1 (6 bases). This CDR3 contains 13 residues. Trimming cost V 2 bases and J 2 bases, with 6 bases left between them. The germline V gene encodes CDR1 MNHEY and CDR2 SMNVEV (reference sequence). The CDR3 DNA reads as TGTGCCAGCAGTTTAAGGGGGCAAGAGACCCAGTACTTC. Its protein product is CASSLRGQETQYF.

V gene TRBV18 combines with J gene TRBJ2-5; unclear D gene. The CDR3 has 12 residues. Germline V CDR1 and CDR2: KGHSH, LQKENI. The V and J ends lost 3 bases and 2 bases respectively, with 4 bases between them. CDR3 loop: CASSPQQETQYF. Written as DNA, the CDR3 is TGTGCCAGCTCACCCCAACAAGAGACCCAGTACTTC.

CDR3 sequence: CASSQTRTGGSEQYF. DNA of the CDR3: TGTGCCAGCAGCCAAACTAGGACAGGGGGCAGCGAGCAGTACTTC. The J gene is TRBJ2-7, the V gene TRBV2, with 11 positions matching TRBD1. Germline V gene lookup returns CDR1 SNHLY and CDR2 FYNNEI. With 6 bases clipped from V and 6 bases from J, the junction kept 10 bases outside the gene matches. The CDR3 length is 15 residues.

V usage is TRBV2 and J usage is TRBJ2-1, with a tentative D call TRBD1 (6 bases). In germline, CDR1 is SNHLY, CDR2 FYNNEI. This CDR3 region has 14 residues. With 5 bases removed from V and 6 bases from J, the gap between germline ends came to 14 bases. CDR3 DNA: TGTGCCAGCAGTAGGGACATCTCTGGCAATGAGCAGTTCTTC. Translation gives CASSRDISGNEQFF.